This T cell receptor (beta chain) was profiled in a study of T cell repertoires in cytomegalovirus infection. Study-level background: It was the public TCR beta signatures that indicated both CMV infection and matching HLA type.

With respect to this clonotype: Its target is unknown.

The CDR3 length is 15 residues. V was trimmed by 4 bases and J by 6 bases, leaving 16 bases between them. The germline V gene has CDR1 LGHNA and CDR2 YSLEER. Study-level findings and limits: Dominating the ex vivo response were HLA-C-restricted CMV-specific TCR beta clonotypes. Adding up the frequency of public TCR beta families identified people who carried CMV plus the relevant HLA.

TCRdb re-called the reads through MiXCR, storing one row per CDR3 protein. The sample has approximately 150,000 distinct CDR3 sequences, approximately 21% seen once. This specimen consisted of CD8+ T cells from cultured PBMCs, obtained from culture after CMV antigen stimulation. This TCR came from a human donor in good health (CMV status not recorded). Some clones in this sample may be carry-over from other donors' samples. The chain has TRBV4-3 and TRBJ1-5; perhaps TRBD1 as D (5 bases). The CDR3 sequence is CASSPWMGEGQPQHF. The CDR3 DNA sequence: TGCGCCAGCAGCCCCTGGATGGGGGAGGGTCAGCCCCAGCATTTT.